These 7 T cell receptor beta chains were sequenced from one sample in a study of blood T cells in healthy people across ages (dated by TCRdb to 2015 to 2017). Library preparation used 5' RACE. Sequencing instrument: Illumina HiSeq 2500. A second PCR of 7 to 11 cycles was performed with a sample-barcoded 5' primer and a J-beta primer mix. The public reads were reanalyzed by TCRdb: fastp trimming at Q25, MiXCR alignment, in-frame beta chains only. Identical CDR3 proteins give one entry, which carries the most common genes and DNA. In this sample the table shows about 1.8 million distinct CDR3 sequences, around 50% of which occur a single time. The ten largest make up roughly 2.1% of the sample. The specimen sequenced was blood. The receptors derive from a woman aged 40 to 50 in good health.

This clonotype was detected only a few times. CDR3 nucleotide sequence: TGCAGCGTTATGGGAGGACGAGGGAGCGACACTGAAGCTTTCTTT. This translates into CSVMGGRGSDTEAFF. V is TRBV29-1 and J is TRBJ1-1; D call uncertain. The V gene lost 5 bases and the J gene lost 3 bases, with 19 bases spanning the gap. CDR3 length: 15 amino acids. Germline V lookup: CDR1 SQVTM, CDR2 ANQGSEA.

This clonotype was counted only a few times. The V gene is TRBV7-2, the J gene TRBJ2-1; TRBD2 might be the D (5 bases). Trimming pared 1 base from V and 4 bases from J, leaving 11 bases between. The CDR3 runs 15 residues. Germline CDR1 and CDR2: SGHTA and FQGNSA. This chain's CDR3 is CASSLVSWTYNEQFF. The CDR3 coding sequence is TGTGCCAGCAGCTTAGTAAGTTGGACTTACAATGAGCAGTTCTTC.

The V gene is TRBV12-3 or TRBV12-4, the J gene TRBJ2-3; tentatively, D is TRBD2 (5 bases). V lost 6 bases, J lost 4 bases, and 14 bases lay in between. This CDR3 has 14 amino acids. CDR3 sequence: CASRLPEGSDTQYF. The CDR3 nucleotides read TGTGCCAGCAGACTACCAGAGGGTTCAGATACGCAGTATTTT.

CDR3 bases: TGTGCCAGCAGCGATAGACTAGCGGGAGGGACAGATACGCAGTATTTT. Translation: CASSDRLAGGTDTQYF. The chain links TRBV7-9 to TRBJ2-3; 14 nucleotides align to TRBD2. The trim removed 5 bases at V and 3 bases at J, leaving 4 bases unmatched. Germline values: CDR1 SEHNR, CDR2 FQNEAQ (reference sequence). This CDR3 is 16 amino acids long.

The chain has TRBV20-1 and TRBJ2-7, with 7 positions matching TRBD1. From germline, CDR1 is DFQATT and CDR2 SNEGSKA (reference sequence). Trimming removed 5 bases from V and 4 bases from J; junction bases left unmatched: 5. This CDR3 spans 12 amino acids. This CDR3 reads CSAHTGEYEQYF. CDR3 DNA: TGCAGTGCTCATACAGGGGAGTACGAGCAGTACTTC.

V and J are TRBV4-2 and TRBJ1-1, with D unclear. Trimming stripped 0 bases from V and 1 base from J, with 12 bases between. There are 16 residues in the CDR3. Per the germline V gene, CDR1 is LGHNA and CDR2 is YNFKEQ. Here the CDR3 DNA reads TGTGCCAGCAGCCAAGAGGGCAACAGACAGAACACTGAAGCTTTCTTT. Amino acids: CASSQEGNRQNTEAFF.

This chain links TRBV25-1 with TRBJ1-2; 8 bases line up with TRBD1. The CDR3 runs to 14 residues. From germline, CDR1 is MGHDK and CDR2 SYGVNS. V trimming: 0 bases; J trimming: 7 bases; junction bases outside the gene matches: 4. The CDR3 protein is CASSEYQGAGGYTF. CDR3 bases: TGTGCCAGCAGTGAATACCAGGGGGCAGGTGGCTACACCTTC.